The 22 T cell receptor beta chains in this list originate from one sample, sequenced in a study of blood T cell repertoires in COVID-19. Assay: immunoSEQ multiplex PCR; the TCRdb copy retains only in-frame clones and omits some. The sample has tens of thousands of clones; roughly 89% are singletons. Sequencing was done on a sample of peripheral blood. All receptors derive from a man in his fifties or sixties with COVID-19, enrolled during active disease.

The chain joins TRBV6-6 to TRBJ1-6; TRBD1 aligns across 9 bases. Germline-derived CDR1 and CDR2 are MNHNY and SVGAGI (reference sequence). This CDR3 is built from 14 residues. V lost 5 bases, J lost 7 bases, and 3 bases stayed unmatched. This chain's CDR3 is CASSTDRGNSPLHF. The CDR3 nucleotides read TGTGCCAGCAGTACGGACAGGGGCAATTCACCCCTCCACTTT.

V gene TRBV5-6 combines with J gene TRBJ2-5; TRBD1 is a possible D gene (7 bases). This CDR3 is 15 amino acids long. Per germline, CDR1 SGHDT and CDR2 YYEEEE. V gave up 4 bases and J gave up 5 bases, with 18 bases separating them. CDR3 region: CASSPGRRGRETQYF. The DNA for the CDR3 is TGTGCCAGCAGCCCTGGACGGAGGGGGCGGGAGACCCAGTACTTC.

The chain couples TRBV4-2 to TRBJ2-7, with TRBD2 identical over 7 bases. In germline, CDR1 is LGHNA, CDR2 YNFKEQ. There are 16 residues in the CDR3. With 1 base clipped from V and 3 bases from J, the junction kept 9 bases outside the gene matches. The CDR3 spells CASSQVGGRGNYEQYF. The CDR3 nucleotides read TGTGCCAGCAGCCAAGTGGGGGGGAGGGGAAACTACGAGCAGTACTTC.

This clone was seen at least ten times. CDR3 in amino acids: CASSLVAGLHTDTQYF. CDR3 nucleotide sequence: TGTGCCAGCAGCTTAGTGGCGGGACTACACACAGATACGCAGTATTTT. The chain recombines TRBV7-8 with TRBJ2-3, with 7 bases matching TRBD2. Trimming cost V 1 base and J 2 bases; bases outside gene matches: 6. CDR1 and CDR2 from the germline V gene are SGHVS and FQNEAQ. CDR3 length: 16 amino acids.

J is TRBJ2-2 and V is TRBV7-3, with TRBD1 identical over 11 bases. V was clipped by 4 bases and J by 7 bases; unmatched bases: 8. Germline-derived CDR1 and CDR2 are SGHTA and FQGTGA. CDR3 length: 16 residues. CDR3: CASSSGQGAVGGELFF. CDR3 bases: TGTGCCAGCAGCTCCGGACAGGGGGCGGTTGGCGGGGAGCTGTTTTTT.

The genes are TRBV7-9 and TRBJ2-7; D perhaps matches TRBD1 (5 bases). The CDR3 contains 14 residues. The V and J ends lost 6 bases and 6 bases respectively, with 18 bases between them. Germline CDR1 SEHNR, CDR2 FQNEAQ (reference sequence). The CDR3 DNA follows: TGTGCCAGCAGTTCGACAGATTCCCCCTCCGAGCAGTACTTC. Protein product: CASSSTDSPSEQYF.

The chain carries TRBV5-4 and TRBJ2-3; 13 positions agree with TRBD2. The CDR3 runs 18 residues. Germline assignment: CDR1 SGHNT and CDR2 YYREEE (reference sequence). V was clipped by 4 bases and J by 0 bases; unmatched bases: 8. CDR3 in amino acids: CASSPGGLAGPSTDTQYF. CDR3 nucleotides: TGTGCCAGCAGCCCCGGGGGACTAGCGGGGCCTAGCACAGATACGCAGTATTTT.

V and J are TRBV7-3 and TRBJ1-1; 7 nucleotides align to TRBD1. The J segment lost 0 bases and the V segment lost 2 bases, leaving 3 bases of the junction unmatched. Germline V CDR1 and CDR2: SGHTA, FQGTGA. CDR3 size: 15 residues. The chain's CDR3 is CASSLWTGLNTEAFF. The CDR3 nucleotides read TGTGCCAGCAGCTTATGGACAGGATTGAACACTGAAGCTTTCTTT.

CDR3 sequence reads: CASSLRGQGGNEQFF. The CDR3 nucleotides read TGTGCCAGCAGCTTACGGGGACAGGGCGGCAATGAGCAGTTCTTC. The chain recombines TRBV7-2 with TRBJ2-1; TRBD1 aligns across 9 bases. The germline gives CDR1 SGHTA, CDR2 FQGNSA. The CDR3 has 15 residues. Trimming cost V 2 bases and J 6 bases; bases outside gene matches: 5.

The V call is TRBV19, the J call TRBJ2-3, with D hard to call. V was shortened by 3 bases and J by 6 bases, with 25 bases between the two germline ends. This CDR3 is built from 18 residues. Looked up from germline, CDR1 is LNHDA and CDR2 is SQIVND (reference sequence). The CDR3 reads CASSMEVGGLFIRDTQYF. The CDR3 DNA sequence: TGTGCCAGTAGTATGGAAGTAGGTGGGCTTTTTATTAGGGATACGCAGTATTTT.

V and J are TRBV6-1 and TRBJ1-1; 7 bases are shared with TRBD1. J was trimmed by 5 bases and V by 1 base; bases with no gene match: 7. CDR1 MNHNS and CDR2 SASEGT come from the germline V gene. This CDR3 is built from 15 residues. In DNA form, the CDR3 reads TGTGCCAGCAGTGAAGAGGCCGGCAGGGGGACTGAAGCTTTCTTT. It translates to CASSEEAGRGTEAFF.

The chain joins TRBV7-2 to TRBJ2-7; TRBD2 aligns across 7 bases. CDR3 length: 15 residues. V lost 4 bases and J lost 3; bases outside the gene matches: 9. Germline V gives CDR1 SGHTA, CDR2 FQGNSA. The CDR3 sequence is CASSSQASGDYEQYF. Written as DNA, the CDR3 is TGTGCCAGCAGCTCTCAAGCTAGCGGCGACTACGAGCAGTACTTC. Full variable domain (missing parts from reference TRBV7-2 and TRBJ2-7): GAGVSQSPSNKVTEKGKDVELRCDPISGHTALYWYRQSLGQGLEFLIYFQGNSAPDKSGLPSDRFSAERTGGSVSTLTIQRTQQEDSAVYLCASSSQASGDYEQYFGPGTRLTVT.

This sequence joins TRBV12-5 and TRBJ2-3; D remains unclear. The CDR3 contains 13 residues. CDR1 LGHNT and CDR2 FRNRAP come from the germline V gene. V lost 2 bases to trimming and J lost 0 bases, with 3 bases between them. The CDR3 DNA sequence: TGTGCTAGTGGTTTGCCAAGCACAGATACGCAGTATTTT. This translates into CASGLPSTDTQYF.

This chain connects TRBV3-1 (or the pseudogene TRBV3-2) to TRBJ2-3; unclear D gene. Germline V gene sequence: CDR1 LGHDT, CDR2 YNNKEL (reference sequence). The germline V and J ends were trimmed by 2 bases and 5 bases, with 8 bases remaining between them. CDR3 size: 13 residues. DNA for the CDR3: TGTGCCAGCAGCCAAATGCGCATAGATACGCAGTATTTT. This encodes CASSQMRIDTQYF.

This chain links TRBV4-2 with TRBJ2-1; D gene uncertain. Germline CDR1 reads LGHNA; CDR2 reads YNFKEQ. V lost 2 bases and J lost 9, with 11 bases in between. This CDR3 spans 13 amino acids. The CDR3 DNA follows: TGTGCCAGCAGCCAAACGAAGATAGCTGAGCAGTTCTTC. This translates into CASSQTKIAEQFF.

The chain links TRBV28 to TRBJ1-6; D ambiguous. Germline lookup yields CDR1 MDHEN and CDR2 SYDVKM. The V end lost 3 bases, the J end lost 1 base, and 10 bases lay between the germline ends. The CDR3 extends over 16 amino acids. The CDR3 DNA follows: TGTGCCAGCAGTTTCCCAAGAGCATCCTATAATTCACCCCTCCACTTT. Amino acid sequence: CASSFPRASYNSPLHF. The variable domain in full, with the rest retrieved from reference TRBV28 and TRBJ1-6, is DVKVTQSSRYLVKRTGEKVFLECVQDMDHENMFWYRQDPGLGLRLIYFSYDVKMKEKGDIPEGYSVSREKKERFSLILESASTNQTSMYLCASSFPRASYNSPLHFGNGTRLTVT.

The chain combines TRBV2 with TRBJ2-3, with 12 bases identical to TRBD2. Trimming took 7 bases from V and 3 from J; bases not matched to a gene: 2. Germline V CDR1 and CDR2: SNHLY, FYNNEI. The CDR3 has 14 amino acids. CDR3 region: CASKLAGGTDTQYF. CDR3 DNA: TGTGCCAGCAAGCTAGCGGGAGGGACAGATACGCAGTATTTT.

This clone is a singleton in its sample. The rearrangement joins TRBV7-2 to TRBJ2-7, with a tentative D call TRBD1 (6 bases). V lost 1 base to trimming and J lost 1 base, with 14 bases between them. This CDR3 comprises 16 residues. The germline gives CDR1 SGHTA, CDR2 FQGNSA. CDR3 nucleotide sequence: TGTGCCAGCAGCTTAGTCTTGGGGGCGAGATCCTACGAGCAGTACTTC. Translating it yields CASSLVLGARSYEQYF.

The rearrangement uses TRBV7-3 and TRBJ2-5; 9 nucleotides match TRBD1. Germline values: CDR1 SGHTA, CDR2 FQGTGA. The ends lost 3 bases at V and 2 bases at J; junction bases unmatched: 13. This CDR3 is 18 amino acids long. The CDR3 DNA reads as TGTGCCAGCAGCTTGGGGAGGGGACAGGGAGCCCCACAAGAGACCCAGTACTTC. Its translation: CASSLGRGQGAPQETQYF.

This clone occurred once. V and J are TRBV7-2 and TRBJ2-3; D unclear. CDR3 length: 14 residues. V was trimmed by 0 bases and J by 3 bases, leaving 7 bases between them. The germline CDR1 and CDR2 sequences are SGHTA and FQGNSA. CDR3 coding DNA: TGTGCCAGCAGCTTAGCCGGTAGAACAGATACGCAGTATTTT. Translated, it gives CASSLAGRTDTQYF.

This rearrangement joins TRBV9 to TRBJ1-5; D gene ambiguous. Trimming pared 0 bases from V and 7 bases from J, leaving 8 bases between. Germline V gene lookup returns CDR1 SGDLS and CDR2 YYNGEE. The CDR3 extends over 13 amino acids. CDR3 loop: CASSVGSRQPQHF. CDR3 nucleotides: TGTGCCAGCAGCGTAGGCTCGCGGCAGCCCCAGCATTTT.

This clone was recorded once. The chain uses TRBV28 and TRBJ1-4; weak D call: TRBD1 (6 bases). V shed 9 bases and J shed 2 bases, with 13 bases lying between them. Germline CDR1 and CDR2: MDHEN and SYDVKM. The CDR3 is made up of 14 amino acids. The CDR3 DNA is TGTGCCAGTCACACAGGGTTTACTAATGAAAAACTGTTTTTT. It codes for CASHTGFTNEKLFF.